This entry concerns a single T cell receptor beta chain. Its cognate antigen has yet to be identified. No clone much larger than this one lies a single base away; base qualities are absent. Synovial fluid samples were matched to blood samples from the same ankylosing spondylitis patients. The data were obtained in a study of CD8 T cells in ankylosing spondylitis (dated by TCRdb to about 2017). About the full investigation: The study set out to find disease-linked TCR variants by profiling T cell receptor beta repertoires in ankylosing spondylitis patients and healthy donors. Peripheral blood samples were taken, and synovial fluid was additionally collected from ankylosing spondylitis patients. In total, the full study cohort was made up of over a hundred healthy donors and about two dozen ankylosing spondylitis patients.

Sequenced on an Illumina HiSeq 2500. Quantitative 5'-RACE with molecular barcodes was the method used to prepare the TCR beta libraries. Concerning the study's data processing: Disease-linked TCR variants were identified with a new computational method built on a probabilistic model of VDJ rearrangement. The public reads were run again by TCRdb, first through fastp at Q25 and then through MiXCR, and only productive beta chains were kept. Rows with a matching CDR3 protein are joined into one entry that keeps the most common DNA and genes. The V and J calls and clone size come from TCRdb's table, not from the authors' own analysis. The sample has fewer than 180,000 distinct CDR3 sequences on record, around two fifths of them singletons. The ten top clones hold around 15% of the sample. Based on the germline V gene, the CDR1 and CDR2 sequences are SGHTA and FQGNSA. The CDR3 runs 16 residues from the cysteine to the phenylalanine. Here the CDR3 DNA is all that survives: 48 bases in frame from base 1. After removal of 5 bases from V and 0 bases from J, the junction retains 9 bases not matched to a gene.

Overall study outcomes, separate from this receptor: The disease-linked clones had a CD8+ phenotype and were found at relatively low frequencies in peripheral blood. Some of the motif variants had been reported before in the synovial fluid and blood of reactive arthritis patients, a finding that suggests common disease-initiation mechanisms. Significant enrichment of the disease-linked clones was reported in matched synovial fluid samples from ankylosing spondylitis patients. Blood from ankylosing spondylitis patients appeared to be characterized by a TCR beta motif composed of eight or nine highly homologous amino acid variants.

Rearrangement joined TRBV7-2 to TRBJ1-1, with 7 bases aligning to TRBD1. Material: synovial fluid, either unsorted or a sorted T cell fraction (not recorded which). This receptor was taken from a male donor with ankylosing spondylitis. The DNA reads TGTGCCAGCAGCCGACCCTGGGGACAGCTGAACACTGAAGCTTTCTTT. Its coded protein is CASSRPWGQLNTEAFF. This CDR3, with the reference TRBV7-2 and TRBJ1-1 proteins standing in past its ends, gives the full variable domain GAGVSQSPSNKVTEKGKDVELRCDPISGHTALYWYRQSLGQGLEFLIYFQGNSAPDKSGLPSDRFSAERTGGSVSTLTIQRTQQEDSAVYLCASSRPWGQLNTEAFFGQGTRLTVV.